Reported below is one T cell receptor (beta chain). Antigen unknown. The data were taken from a study of T cell repertoires in cytomegalovirus infection. Study as a whole: Well-studied HLA-B-restricted CMV epitopes were used in the study alongside recently identified HLA-C-restricted ones. Public TCR beta signatures were indicative of both CMV infection and a matching HLA type. General study results and limits: The cumulative frequency of public TCR beta families distinguished individuals who carried CMV together with the relevant HLA. The ex vivo response showed dominance by HLA-C-restricted CMV-specific TCR beta clonotypes.

One entry per CDR3 protein results from TCRdb running MiXCR on the reads. This sample has about 920,000 distinct CDR3 sequences; under 40% occur once, and the top ten carry under 15%. Germline V lookup: CDR1 MGHRA, CDR2 YSYEKL. This CDR3 is 15 amino acids long. Trimming cost V 2 bases and J 0 bases, with 10 bases left between them. Sequenced here: cultured CD8+ T cells from PBMCs, sampled from culture after CMV antigen stimulation. V and J are TRBV4-1 and TRBJ1-1, with a tentative D call TRBD1 (5 bases). The sequence came from a human donor in good health (CMV status not recorded). Some clones in this sample may be carry-over from other donors' samples. The CDR3 loop reads CASSQSGTMNTEAFF. CDR3 coding DNA: TGCGCCAGCAGCCAATCCGGGACGATGAACACTGAAGCTTTCTTT.